This T cell receptor beta chain came from a study of metastatic and nonmetastatic thyroid tumors. Turning to the study itself: Repertoire comparison spanned blood and tumor or nodule tissue of malignant and benign thyroid patients. General study points: As reported, TCR beta diversity in blood and tumor was significantly higher in malignant thyroid tumors than in benign nodules.

Thyroid surgery took place with no prior treatment in any patient. This clone was found many times. The antigen remains unidentified. Authors' data handling: Researchers built a distant-metastasis classifier for papillary thyroid cancer that drew on CDR3 differences across clinicopathological groups. TCRdb used MiXCR to call clones anew from the PCR reads. Here the V and J calls rest on TCRdb's processing, not on the authors' analysis. This table has 43,000 or so clones, approximately 24% appearing once. Germline CDR1 MNHNS, CDR2 SASEGT. The V and J ends lost 5 bases and 7 bases, in that order; junction bases with no gene match: 11. CDR3 size: 15 residues.

Sequenced input: blood. This TCR came from a male donor with papillary thyroid cancer or a benign thyroid nodule (not recorded which). Some clones in this sample may be carry-over from other donors' samples. The chain carries TRBV6-1 and TRBJ1-5; 7 bases are shared with TRBD1. The DNA for the CDR3 is TGTGCCAGCAGTTCTCCCGAAAGGGGGCAACAGCCCCAGCATTTT. This translates into CASSSPERGQQPQHF.